This TCR beta chain emerged from a study of cytomegalovirus exposure and HLA in healthy donors. The PCR employed 60 Vbeta primers together with 13 Jbeta primers. TCRdb keeps only in-frame clones here, not all; method: immunoSEQ multiplex PCR. The sample consists of approximately 190,000 clones, 75% to 90% of them appearing once. Points from the study as a whole: An analysis was carried out later, and it reportedly showed fewer N-insertions in an Asian-associated ancestry cluster than the approximately 700-donor mean.

Comment on this clone: No antigen is known for it.

Germline CDR1 is SQVTM and CDR2 is ANQGSEA. This CDR3 region has 15 residues. V dropped 3 bases and J dropped 6; count of bases not matched to a gene: 10. Sequencing input: PBMCs. The chain uses TRBV29-1 and TRBJ1-2; 10 bases align to TRBD1. The receptor was isolated from a man aged 25 to 45 in good health and CMV-seronegative. The CDR3 reads CSVDSDRGRVNGYTF. In nucleotides, the CDR3 is TGCAGCGTTGATAGCGACAGGGGGCGCGTAAATGGCTACACCTTC.